The source of this T cell receptor beta chain is a study of vaccination and CD4 T cells after COVID-19. Study context: In the convalescent cohort, there were six males and four females, two of them Hispanic. Vaccinees got either two BNT162b2 doses or two mRNA-1273 doses. Cells were stimulated with overlapping spike peptides from SARS-CoV-2, HCoV-NL63, HCoV-OC43 and HCoV-229E.

The Oncomine TCR Beta short-read assay generated sequence data from the DNA of cultured CD4+ T cells. TCRdb re-called the PCR reads with MiXCR, one entry per CDR3 protein. The repertoire holds 7,000 to 8,500 distinct CDR3 sequences, with about 55% as singletons. The treatment here: roughly ten-day PBMC culture with coronavirus spike peptide pools or control peptides (ViraFEST assay). US Alpha, Beta and Delta variants postdated the positive PCR dates, which ran from March to December 2020. V was shortened by 1 base and J by 6 bases, with 10 bases between the two germline ends. The CDR3 extends over 13 amino acids. By sample share, this clonotype is large. Its antigen is not known.

This chain links TRBV12-3 or TRBV12-4 with TRBJ2-7, with no clear D. The clonotype comes from a human donor who had recovered from COVID-19. Material for sequencing was CD4+ T cells from blood, cultured in vitro. The CDR3 sequence is CASSLGPIAEQYF. CDR3 DNA sequence: TGTGCCAGCAGTTTAGGGCCTATCGCCGAGCAGTACTTC.